A single sample gave rise to the 10 T cell receptor beta chains below, sequenced in a study of T-cell reconstitution after alpha-beta-depleted transplantation in children. Preparation of the TCRbeta library was carried out with unique molecular identifiers. Each CDR3 protein is one row after TCRdb ran MiXCR on the PCR reads. The table lists about 600,000 distinct CDR3 sequences, about 10% of them singletons. The source material was PBMCs from the stem cell graft donor, sampled from the stem cell graft. The receptors come from a human donor who donated a stem cell graft to a child with acute myeloid leukemia.

This clonotype was counted at least ten times. This chain links TRBV28 with TRBJ2-4; TRBD2 matches at 7 bases. Germline V lookup: CDR1 MDHEN, CDR2 SYDVKM. The CDR3 is 15 residues long. After removal of 3 bases from V and 6 bases from J, the junction contained 8 bases not matched to a gene. The CDR3 DNA follows: TGTGCCAGCAGTTTCGGGGGACTACGACTAAACATTCAGTACTTC. The encoded protein is CASSFGGLRLNIQYF.

This clonotype was seen many times. The chain is built from TRBV20-1 and TRBJ2-7; TRBD1 is a possible D gene (7 bases). Germline V CDR1 and CDR2: DFQATT, SNEGSKA (reference sequence). V lost 4 bases, J lost 0 bases, and 13 bases lay in between. CDR3 length equals 14 residues. The CDR3 spells CSATRGTASYEQYF. The CDR3 bases are TGCAGTGCTACCCGGGGGACAGCCTCCTACGAGCAGTACTTC.

This clonotype has a count of ten or more. The chain recombines TRBV29-1 with TRBJ1-4; 8 positions agree with TRBD1. V lost 3 bases and J lost 7; bases outside the gene matches: 10. This CDR3 is built from 15 residues. Looked up from germline, CDR1 is SQVTM and CDR2 is ANQGSEA. The CDR3 DNA is TGCAGCGTTGAGGACCGACAGGGGAGAGGTGAAAAACTGTTTTTT. Amino acid sequence: CSVEDRQGRGEKLFF. Full variable domain (outside the CDR3, taken from reference TRBV29-1 and TRBJ1-4): SAVISQKPSRDICQRGTSLTIQCQVDSQVTMMFWYRQQPGQSLTLIATANQGSEATYESGFVIDKFPISRPNLTFSTLTVSNMSPEDSSIYLCSVEDRQGRGEKLFFGSGTQLSVL.

This clonotype appeared a few times. This chain uses TRBV11-2 with TRBJ2-1; D may be TRBD2 (6 bases). Per the germline V gene, CDR1 is SGHAT and CDR2 is FQNNGV. This CDR3 region has 14 residues. V lost 5 bases and J 9 bases, leaving 17 bases between the germline ends. CDR3 sequence reads: CASSPQTSQGEQFF. CDR3 nucleotides: TGTGCCAGCAGCCCACAGACTAGTCAGGGTGAGCAGTTCTTC.

The rearrangement joins TRBV18 to TRBJ2-5, with TRBD2 matching 8 bases. Trimming removed 1 base from V and 0 bases from J; junction bases left unmatched: 4. The CDR3 covers 16 residues. The V gene's germline CDR1 is KGHSH and CDR2 LQKENI. CDR3 bases: TGTGCCAGCTCACCACGGGCTAGCGGGTACCAAGAGACCCAGTACTTC. Translating gives CASSPRASGYQETQYF.

The sample holds many counts of this clonotype. V usage is TRBV29-1 and J usage is TRBJ2-7; D perhaps matches TRBD2 (5 bases). Germline values: CDR1 SQVTM, CDR2 ANQGSEA. V gave up 4 bases and J gave up 12 bases, with 19 bases separating them. This CDR3 is built from 12 residues. CDR3 residues: CSVATRLGQAYF. As DNA, the CDR3 is TGCAGCGTTGCAACTAGGCTAGGGCAGGCGTACTTC.

This clonotype was counted ten times or more. This chain joins TRBV4-3 and TRBJ2-3; D is undetermined. Germline CDR1 reads LGHNA; CDR2 reads YSLEER. The CDR3 is 12 amino acids. The V end was cut by 1 base, the J end by 4 bases, with 3 bases between. CDR3 nucleotides: TGCGCCAGCAGCCAAGCTGCAGATACGCAGTATTTT. Encoded protein: CASSQAADTQYF.

This clonotype was counted ten times or more. V usage is TRBV29-1 and J usage is TRBJ2-7; no reliable D call. The germline V gene has CDR1 SQVTM and CDR2 ANQGSEA. This CDR3 contains 13 residues. Trimming took off 1 base at V and 2 bases at J, with 9 bases between the two ends. The CDR3 bases are TGCAGCGTTGAAGGGGCCAGAGCCTACGAGCAGTACTTC. Its translation: CSVEGARAYEQYF.

The chain uses TRBV6-1 and TRBJ2-7; tentatively, D is TRBD1 (5 bases). The V gene's germline CDR1 is MNHNS and CDR2 SASEGT. Deletions cut 7 bases from V and 4 bases from J, with 17 bases between. This CDR3 comprises 14 residues. The DNA for the CDR3 is TGTGCCAGCAAAAGTACAGGTTCCGGATACGAGCAGTACTTC. This translates into CASKSTGSGYEQYF.

The chain joins TRBV4-2 to TRBJ1-2; the D is unclear. Germline CDR1 is LGHNA and CDR2 is YNFKEQ. Trimming took off 2 bases at V and 5 bases at J, with 15 bases between the two ends. This CDR3 spans 15 amino acids. The CDR3 coding sequence is TGTGCCAGCAGCCAACCGGGAGAGGGAGTTTATGGCTACACCTTC. Amino acids: CASSQPGEGVYGYTF.